This TCR beta chain was documented in a study of CD8 T cells in ankylosing spondylitis. J gave up 2 bases and V 2 bases, and 2 bases lay outside the gene matches. Germline CDR1 and CDR2: MDHEN and SYDVKM. This CDR3 has 15 amino acids. Construction of TCR beta libraries was performed using quantitative 5'-RACE with molecular barcodes. From the 5' RACE reads, TCRdb called clonotypes with MiXCR, one entry per CDR3 protein. Of some 26,000 distinct CDR3 sequences listed, roughly a sixth were seen once; the top ten hold around 27%. Details on this clonotype: Its antigen is currently unknown.

Points from the study as a whole: Among TCR beta sequences, a motif of roughly 8 highly homologous variants appeared characteristic of ankylosing spondylitis blood. Past research had described some motif variants in reactive arthritis synovial fluid and blood.

This chain joins TRBV28 and TRBJ2-3, with 9 bases lining up with TRBD2. Sequencing was done on a sample of blood. This clonotype was obtained from a male donor with ankylosing spondylitis or in good health (not recorded which). The CDR3 is CASSLIAGATDTQYF. In DNA, the CDR3 is TGTGCCAGCAGTTTAATAGCGGGAGCCACAGATACGCAGTATTTT. The full variable domain, its missing parts supplied by reference TRBV28 and TRBJ2-3, is DVKVTQSSRYLVKRTGEKVFLECVQDMDHENMFWYRQDPGLGLRLIYFSYDVKMKEKGDIPEGYSVSREKKERFSLILESASTNQTSMYLCASSLIAGATDTQYFGPGTRLTVL.